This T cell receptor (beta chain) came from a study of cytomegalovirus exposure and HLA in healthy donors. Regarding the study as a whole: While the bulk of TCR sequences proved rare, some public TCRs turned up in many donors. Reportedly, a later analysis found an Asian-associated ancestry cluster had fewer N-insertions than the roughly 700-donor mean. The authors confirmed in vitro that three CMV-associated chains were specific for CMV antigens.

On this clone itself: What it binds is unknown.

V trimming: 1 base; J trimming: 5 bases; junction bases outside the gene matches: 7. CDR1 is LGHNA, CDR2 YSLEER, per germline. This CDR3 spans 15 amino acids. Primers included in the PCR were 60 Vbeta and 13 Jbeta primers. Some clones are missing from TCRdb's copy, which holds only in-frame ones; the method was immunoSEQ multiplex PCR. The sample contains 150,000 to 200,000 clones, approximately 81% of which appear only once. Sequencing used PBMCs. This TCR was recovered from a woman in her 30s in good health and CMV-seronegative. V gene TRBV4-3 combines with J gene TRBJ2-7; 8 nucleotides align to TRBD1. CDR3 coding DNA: TGCGCCAGCAGCCAAGCGGCGGCAGGGGGCCACGAGCAGTACTTC. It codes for CASSQAAAGGHEQYF.